A single sample is the source of the 18 T cell receptor beta chains below, sequenced in a study of beta chain features in type 1 diabetes. Expressed TCRB transcripts were sequenced because the entire RNA isolate underwent reverse transcription. The data were produced by immunoSEQ multiplex PCR, yet TCRdb's version contains in-frame clones alone and is incomplete. The repertoire holds 350,000 or so clones, with roughly 21% as singletons. The specimen was naive CD4+ T cells from blood. The source of these receptors is a woman younger than 35 in good health.

This clone was counted a few times. The chain joins TRBV5-4 to TRBJ1-2, with a weak D call TRBD1 (6 bases). V shed 3 bases and J shed 8 bases, with 11 bases lying between them. Germline lookup yields CDR1 SGHNT and CDR2 YYREEE (reference sequence). This CDR3 is 12 amino acids long. The CDR3 DNA sequence: TGTGCCAGCAGCTCTGACAGGCTGGGCTACACCTTC. This translates into CASSSDRLGYTF.

The gene calls are TRBV7-9 and TRBJ1-2; the D is unclear. Trimming cost V 3 bases and J 8 bases, with 13 bases left between them. CDR3 length equals 13 residues. The germline V gene has CDR1 SEHNR and CDR2 FQNEAQ (reference sequence). The CDR3: CASSFGNLEGYTF. Written as DNA, the CDR3 is TGTGCCAGCAGCTTTGGTAACTTGGAGGGCTACACCTTC.

The chain combines TRBV27 with TRBJ2-5; possibly TRBD2 for D (6 bases). The germline CDR1 and CDR2 sequences are MNHEY and SMNVEV (reference sequence). V was clipped by 5 bases and J by 5 bases, with 15 bases between them. The CDR3 is 14 amino acids. CDR3 residues: CASSPRRGRETQYF. The CDR3 nucleotides are TGTGCCAGCAGTCCGAGGCGGGGACGGGAGACCCAGTACTTC.

The V and J genes are TRBV2 and TRBJ2-3; D call uncertain. This CDR3 is built from 15 residues. From germline, CDR1 is SNHLY and CDR2 FYNNEI. V dropped 6 bases and J dropped 0 bases, with 13 bases sitting between them. CDR3 sequence reads: CASRTLDTSTDTQYF. The CDR3 DNA reads TGTGCCAGCAGGACATTGGATACTAGCACAGATACGCAGTATTTT.

V is TRBV9 and J is TRBJ1-1; no reliable D call. This CDR3 has 14 amino acids. Per germline, CDR1 SGDLS and CDR2 YYNGEE. With 1 base removed from V and 1 base from J, the gap between germline ends came to 8 bases. DNA for the CDR3: TGTGCCAGCAGCGTATCCCTCAGGAACACTGAAGCTTTCTTT. The encoded protein is CASSVSLRNTEAFF.

This clone was recorded only once. V gene TRBV7-2 combines with J gene TRBJ1-1, with D perhaps matching TRBD1 (6 bases). The germline V gene encodes CDR1 SGHTA and CDR2 FQGNSA. V lost 3 bases, J lost 5 bases, and 13 bases lay in between. This CDR3 comprises 14 residues. CDR3 DNA: TGTGCCAGCAGCTTCCGAGGGGGATTGACTGAAGCTTTCTTT. Encoded protein: CASSFRGGLTEAFF.

The chain combines TRBV29-1 with TRBJ2-7, with D possibly matching TRBD2 (5 bases). V lost 5 bases to trimming and J lost 3 bases, with 14 bases between them. Germline CDR1 and CDR2: SQVTM and ANQGSEA. The CDR3 contains 13 residues. CDR3 sequence: CSVLFGLHYEQYF. The CDR3 region has the DNA TGCAGCGTTCTTTTCGGACTCCACTACGAGCAGTACTTC.

The J gene is TRBJ1-5, the V gene TRBV9; unclear D gene. V shed 3 bases and J shed 5 bases, with 12 bases lying between them. This CDR3 is built from 14 residues. The germline CDR1 and CDR2 sequences are SGDLS and YYNGEE. The DNA for the CDR3 is TGTGCCAGCAGCGCACCAGGATATTATCAGCCCCAGCATTTT. It specifies CASSAPGYYQPQHF.

The chain joins TRBV4-1 to TRBJ1-4; D not certain. The CDR3 covers 12 residues. The germline gives CDR1 MGHRA, CDR2 YSYEKL. Deletions cut 4 bases from V and 7 bases from J, with 7 bases between. CDR3 sequence: CASSLVREKLFF. As DNA, the CDR3 is TGCGCCAGCAGCCTAGTTCGTGAAAAACTGTTTTTT.

This clone came up a few times. The chain employs TRBV9 and TRBJ2-1; 14 bases are a match to TRBD2. Looked up from germline, CDR1 is SGDLS and CDR2 is YYNGEE. There are 16 residues in the CDR3. V lost 3 bases, J lost 6 bases, and 5 bases stayed unmatched. The CDR3 is CASSGTGTSGSNEQFF. The DNA of the CDR3 is TGTGCCAGCAGCGGCACCGGGACTAGCGGGAGCAATGAGCAGTTCTTC.

CDR3 in DNA: TGCAGCGTTGGAGGACAGGGCAAAGATCGCAATGAGCAGTTCTTC. This encodes CSVGGQGKDRNEQFF. The chain links TRBV29-1 to TRBJ2-1; TRBD1 matches 8 bases. The CDR3 extends over 15 amino acids. Germline V lookup: CDR1 SQVTM, CDR2 ANQGSEA. V shed 4 bases and J 6 bases; nucleotides not matched to a gene: 11.

This clone occurred a few times. The chain carries TRBV2 and TRBJ2-1, with D possibly TRBD1 on 5 matching bases. V gave up 4 bases and J gave up 9 bases, with 13 bases separating them. Germline V lookup: CDR1 SNHLY, CDR2 FYNNEI. This CDR3 contains 13 residues. The CDR3 coding sequence is TGTGCCAGCAGTGTGGCTGGAAGGGGTGAGCAGTTCTTC. It yields the protein CASSVAGRGEQFF.

The V call is TRBV5-1, the J call TRBJ2-7, with TRBD2 identical over 7 bases. CDR1 and CDR2 (germline): SGHRS, YFSETQ. This CDR3 contains 14 residues. The J segment lost 4 bases and the V segment lost 1 base, leaving 5 bases of the junction unmatched. CDR3 bases: TGCGCCAGCAGCTTGACCGGGACTACATACGAGCAGTACTTC. Translating it yields CASSLTGTTYEQYF.

The rearrangement joins TRBV12-5 to TRBJ2-7; D might be TRBD1 (5 bases). Germline loops: CDR1 LGHNT, CDR2 FRNRAP. The V and J ends lost 2 bases and 7 bases respectively, with 21 bases between them. The CDR3 runs to 16 residues. This CDR3 is CASGLSSAGPLGEQYF. The CDR3 DNA reads as TGTGCTAGTGGTTTGTCGTCGGCAGGGCCTTTAGGGGAGCAGTACTTC. Together with reference TRBV12-5 and TRBJ2-7, the CDR3 gives the full variable domain: DARVTQTPRHKVTEMGQEVTMRCQPILGHNTVFWYRQTMMQGLELLAYFRNRAPLDDSGMPKDRFSAEMPDATLATLKIQPSEPRDSAVYFCASGLSSAGPLGEQYFGPGTRLTVT.

V usage is TRBV7-2 and J usage is TRBJ2-7; D is possibly TRBD1 (6 bases). Germline V gene lookup returns CDR1 SGHTA and CDR2 FQGNSA. CDR3 length: 12 amino acids. With 2 bases removed from V and 11 bases from J, the gap between germline ends came to 13 bases. The chain's CDR3 is CASSLSTGLKYF. CDR3 sequence (DNA): TGTGCCAGCAGCTTAAGCACAGGGTTGAAGTACTTC.

The chain is built from TRBV30 and TRBJ1-5, with TRBD1 matching 10 bases. The CDR3 covers 13 residues. Losses at the gene ends were 5 bases for V and 7 bases for J; bases not matched to a gene: 5. CDR1 is GTSNPN, CDR2 SVGIG, per germline (reference sequence). The CDR3 here is CAWGTGEEQPQHF. The DNA of the CDR3 is TGTGCCTGGGGGACAGGGGAGGAACAGCCCCAGCATTTT.

The rearrangement joins TRBV5-4 to TRBJ2-3; 7 bases are shared with TRBD2. V lost 0 bases and J lost 2; bases outside the gene matches: 12. The length of the CDR3 is 18 residues. Germline V gene lookup returns CDR1 SGHNT and CDR2 YYREEE (reference sequence). CDR3: CASSLGPFDGGTTDTQYF. Written as DNA, the CDR3 is TGTGCCAGCAGCTTGGGACCCTTCGACGGGGGGACCACAGATACGCAGTATTTT.

CDR3 sequence (DNA): TGTGCCAGCGGAGCCGTCACAGATACGCAGTATTTT. Translating gives CASGAVTDTQYF. V and J are TRBV27 and TRBJ2-3; D is uncertain. The CDR3 contains 12 residues. Germline V gene sequence: CDR1 MNHEY, CDR2 SMNVEV (reference sequence). V lost 8 bases and J 2 bases, leaving 8 bases between the germline ends.